This T cell receptor (beta chain) was recorded in a study of T cell changes during pregnancy in multiple sclerosis. Looked up from germline, CDR1 is PRHDT and CDR2 is FYEKMQ (reference sequence). The CDR3 spans 15 residues. V was cut by 5 bases and J by 3 bases, with 16 bases left in between. Clones were read by immunoSEQ multiplex PCR, and TCRdb kept only the in-frame ones, dropping some. The sample has just under 70,000 clones, 91% seen once. The sequence derives from a female donor with multiple sclerosis, enrolled in a pregnancy study. Sequenced here: peripheral blood, sampled in the second trimester of pregnancy. V and J are TRBV13 and TRBJ2-5; maybe TRBD2 (5 bases). The CDR3: CASSPRGQLEETQYF. The CDR3 DNA reads as TGTGCCAGCAGCCCCCGAGGGCAGTTAGAAGAGACCCAGTACTTC.